One and the same sample provided the 28 T cell receptor beta chains below, sequenced in a study of memory CD8 T cells in hepatitis C reinfection. The protocol was immunoSEQ multiplex PCR, while the TCRdb copy is restricted to in-frame clones and leaves out a portion. The data contain around 47,000 clones, more than 75% of them singletons. Time point defined: peak reinfection, 3 to 8 weeks after reinfection detection. The sorted cells went straight to TCR sequencing with no prior in vitro expansion. Input material: naive CD8+ T cells sorted from blood. The receptors were gathered from a young man with hepatitis C virus infection.

This chain uses TRBV7-9 with TRBJ1-2; 8 bases align to TRBD1. Germline CDR1 is SEHNR and CDR2 is FQNEAQ (reference sequence). The CDR3 is 15 residues long. V shed 4 bases, J shed 6 bases, and the junction held 10 bases outside the gene matches. The CDR3 sequence: CASSSVPTGADGYTF. CDR3 bases: TGTGCCAGCAGCTCAGTGCCGACAGGGGCGGATGGCTACACCTTC.

This clone was recorded once. The rearrangement uses TRBV4-3 and TRBJ2-2; TRBD2 agrees at 10 bases. Germline CDR1 is LGHNA and CDR2 is YSLEER. There are 19 residues in the CDR3. Unmatched junction bases numbered 11, after V lost 1 base and J lost 3 bases. The CDR3 region is CASSQGDITSGAYTGELFF. CDR3 DNA: TGCGCCAGCAGCCAAGGGGATATCACTAGCGGGGCCTACACCGGGGAGCTGTTTTTT.

This rearrangement joins TRBV4-1 to TRBJ2-2; 13 bases map to TRBD2. V was clipped by 4 bases and J by 6 bases; unmatched bases: 11. Germline V gene lookup returns CDR1 MGHRA and CDR2 YSYEKL. The CDR3 runs to 18 residues. The CDR3 DNA reads TGCGCCAGCAGCCGCATAATGGGACTAGCGGGATCGGCCGGGGAGCTGTTTTTT. This translates into CASSRIMGLAGSAGELFF.

A single count supports this clone. The chain carries TRBV6-1 and TRBJ1-5; D is unresolved. This CDR3 contains 14 residues. Germline values: CDR1 MNHNS, CDR2 SASEGT. Trimming stripped 7 bases from V and 4 bases from J, with 14 bases between. The CDR3 DNA follows: TGTGCCAGCAAGCCGTTGAGATCTAATCAGCCCCAGCATTTT. Translation gives CASKPLRSNQPQHF.

The V gene is TRBV5-6, the J gene TRBJ2-7, with D uncertain. Germline V gene lookup returns CDR1 SGHDT and CDR2 YYEEEE. Deletions cut 2 bases from V and 7 bases from J, with 10 bases between. The CDR3 extends over 12 amino acids. The CDR3 sequence is CASSFYPGEQYF. The DNA of the CDR3 is TGTGCCAGCAGCTTCTATCCGGGTGAGCAGTACTTC.

The chain couples TRBV7-9 to TRBJ2-1, with D possibly TRBD2 on 6 matching bases. The CDR3 is 16 amino acids. In germline, CDR1 is SEHNR, CDR2 FQNEAQ (reference sequence). V was shortened by 5 bases and J by 4 bases, with 18 bases between the two germline ends. The CDR3 sequence: CASSPRLGGGYNEQFF. Here the CDR3 DNA reads TGTGCCAGCAGCCCTCGGTTGGGGGGAGGATACAATGAGCAGTTCTTC. Using reference TRBV7-9 and TRBJ2-1 for the parts outside the CDR3, the full variable domain is DTGVSQNPRHKITKRGQNVTFRCDPISEHNRLYWYRQTLGQGPEFLTYFQNEAQLEKSRLLSDRFSAERPKGSFSTLEIQRTEQGDSAMYLCASSPRLGGGYNEQFFGPGTRLTVL.

The rearrangement links TRBV13 to TRBJ2-1; 8 bases are shared with TRBD2. This CDR3 spans 16 amino acids. From germline, CDR1 is PRHDT and CDR2 FYEKMQ (reference sequence). With V trimmed by 5 bases and J by 3 bases, 9 bases remained unmatched. CDR3: CASSPSLADRYNEQFF. The DNA for the CDR3 is TGTGCCAGCAGCCCGTCACTAGCGGATCGCTACAATGAGCAGTTCTTC.

CDR3 in amino acids: CASSLILAGSQETQYF. The CDR3 nucleotides read TGTGCCAGCAGCTTAATCCTAGCGGGGAGCCAAGAGACCCAGTACTTC. The gene calls are TRBV7-2 and TRBJ2-5, with TRBD2 identical over 9 bases. Germline CDR1 reads SGHTA; CDR2 reads FQGNSA. The CDR3 has 16 amino acids. Trimming took 2 bases from V and 1 from J; bases not matched to a gene: 5.

The rearrangement links TRBV4-1 to TRBJ2-5; TRBD1 is a possible D gene (6 bases). The CDR3 spans 14 residues. The V end lost 3 bases, the J end lost 5 bases, and 13 bases lay between the germline ends. Per the germline V gene, CDR1 is MGHRA and CDR2 is YSYEKL. CDR3: CASSHLQGRETQYF. In DNA form, the CDR3 reads TGCGCCAGCAGCCACCTACAGGGAAGGGAGACCCAGTACTTC.

There are a few counts of this clone. The rearrangement joins TRBV28 to TRBJ2-7; D is undetermined. The germline V gene has CDR1 MDHEN and CDR2 SYDVKM. Trimming removed 6 bases from V and 4 bases from J, with 10 bases in between. This CDR3 is 12 amino acids long. The CDR3: CASSPYDYEQYF. DNA of the CDR3: TGTGCCAGCAGCCCCTACGATTACGAGCAGTACTTC. The variable domain in full, with the rest retrieved from reference TRBV28 and TRBJ2-7, is DVKVTQSSRYLVKRTGEKVFLECVQDMDHENMFWYRQDPGLGLRLIYFSYDVKMKEKGDIPEGYSVSREKKERFSLILESASTNQTSMYLCASSPYDYEQYFGPGTRLTVT.

The chain is built from TRBV5-4 and TRBJ1-2; tentative D call: TRBD1 (6 bases). Trimming took 1 base from V and 5 from J, leaving 15 bases between them. This CDR3 has 15 amino acids. Germline assignment: CDR1 SGHNT and CDR2 YYREEE (reference sequence). The chain's CDR3 is CASSLSPGEEYGYTF. The CDR3 nucleotides are TGTGCCAGCAGCTTGAGTCCAGGGGAAGAGTATGGCTACACCTTC.

The CDR3 DNA is TGCGCCAGCAGCCAACTTGGACTAGCGGAGTACCAAGAGACCCAGTACTTC. Its translation is CASSQLGLAEYQETQYF. The chain couples TRBV4-1 to TRBJ2-5, with TRBD2 matching over 10 bases. CDR3 length: 17 residues. CDR1 and CDR2 (germline): MGHRA, YSYEKL. V gave up 2 bases and J gave up 0 bases; unmatched junction bases: 6.

This clone was recorded only once. The J gene is TRBJ2-1, the V gene TRBV19; possible D gene TRBD1, 5 bases. The CDR3 is 14 amino acids. V was shortened by 6 bases and J by 9 bases, with 18 bases between the two germline ends. Germline CDR1 and CDR2: LNHDA and SQIVND (reference sequence). The CDR3 here is CASRQILGAVEQFF. In DNA form, the CDR3 reads TGTGCCAGTAGGCAGATATTAGGGGCCGTTGAGCAGTTCTTC.

The chain employs TRBV7-8 and TRBJ1-3, with TRBD1 matching 7 bases. CDR1 SGHVS and CDR2 FQNEAQ come from the germline V gene. Trimming at V came to 5 bases and at J to 8 bases, leaving 9 bases not matched to a gene. This CDR3 has 14 residues. In nucleotides, the CDR3 is TGTGCCAGCAGCCCTGGCACAGGGGTGTACACCATATATTTT. Residues: CASSPGTGVYTIYF.

This clone has more than one count but fewer than ten. V gene TRBV28 combines with J gene TRBJ2-5; TRBD2 might be the D (6 bases). Germline V gene data show CDR1 as MDHEN and CDR2 as SYDVKM. The CDR3 has 15 amino acids. V was trimmed by 4 bases and J by 7 bases, leaving 19 bases between them. The CDR3 protein is CASSSPTGSLGTQYF. In nucleotides, the CDR3 is TGTGCCAGCAGTTCCCCGACCGGGAGCCTTGGGACCCAGTACTTC.

The rearrangement uses TRBV4-1 and TRBJ1-5, with a tentative D call TRBD1 (5 bases). The germline V gene has CDR1 MGHRA and CDR2 YSYEKL. Trimming shortened V by 0 bases and J by 0 bases, and 9 bases separated the two germline ends. The CDR3 spans 16 residues. CDR3 loop: CASSQDGGDSNQPQHF. The CDR3 coding sequence is TGCGCCAGCAGCCAAGATGGGGGGGATAGCAATCAGCCCCAGCATTTT.

This clone was recorded only once. The chain recombines TRBV4-1 with TRBJ1-1, with D perhaps matching TRBD1 (5 bases). This CDR3 is built from 14 residues. The V gene's germline CDR1 is MGHRA and CDR2 YSYEKL. V dropped 3 bases and J dropped 2 bases, with 10 bases sitting between them. CDR3 in amino acids: CASSQETGNTEAFF. CDR3 bases: TGCGCCAGCAGCCAGGAAACAGGAAACACTGAAGCTTTCTTT.

The genes are TRBV9 and TRBJ2-1; tentative D call: TRBD2 (5 bases). Between the trimmed V and J ends, which lost 4 bases and 0 bases, there was a span of 17 bases. The CDR3 covers 17 residues. CDR1 SGDLS and CDR2 YYNGEE come from the germline V gene. The CDR3 nucleotides are TGTGCCAGCAGCACCTCCCGTGGACTCAGCTCCTACAATGAGCAGTTCTTC. It encodes CASSTSRGLSSYNEQFF.

The V call is TRBV29-1, the J call TRBJ2-1; 9 bases agree with TRBD1. Germline CDR1 and CDR2: SQVTM and ANQGSEA. The CDR3 is made up of 14 amino acids. J lost 1 base, V lost 6 bases, and 4 bases had no gene match. In DNA form, the CDR3 reads TGCAGCGTCGACGGACAGGGGTCCTACAATGAGCAGTTCTTC. Encoded protein: CSVDGQGSYNEQFF.

The gene calls are TRBV4-2 and TRBJ2-3; 8 bases are shared with TRBD2. J lost 2 bases, V lost 8 bases, and 9 bases had no gene match. CDR1 and CDR2 (germline): LGHNA, YNFKEQ. This CDR3 contains 15 residues. The CDR3 loop reads CASSRAGGTTDTQYF. CDR3 coding DNA: TGTGCCAGCTCCCGCGCGGGGGGAACCACAGATACGCAGTATTTT.

This chain connects TRBV6-8 to TRBJ2-3; tentative D call: TRBD2 (5 bases). This CDR3 region has 15 residues. The germline V gene has CDR1 MNHGY and CDR2 SAAAGT. V was cut by 11 bases and J by 1 base, with 19 bases left in between. The CDR3 sequence: CAGTRLTPGTDTQYF. The CDR3 nucleotides read TGTGCCGGCACACGACTAACCCCGGGCACAGATACGCAGTATTTT.

This chain joins TRBV6-1 and TRBJ1-1; weak D call: TRBD1 (6 bases). Looked up from germline, CDR1 is MNHNS and CDR2 is SASEGT. The CDR3 length is 15 residues. V gave up 3 bases and J gave up 5 bases, with 16 bases separating them. CDR3 nucleotides: TGTGCCAGCAGTGATTACTCAGGGGCAGGGACTGAAGCTTTCTTT. Protein sequence: CASSDYSGAGTEAFF.

The gene calls are TRBV6-5 and TRBJ2-3; no clear D gene. CDR1 is MNHEY and CDR2 is SVGAGI in the germline V gene. V gave up 0 bases and J gave up 1 base, with 11 bases separating them. The CDR3 contains 16 residues. CDR3 protein: CASSYSTPGGTDTQYF. The CDR3 DNA follows: TGTGCCAGCAGTTACTCTACCCCCGGTGGCACAGATACGCAGTATTTT.

The chain joins TRBV6-1 to TRBJ1-5; D is uncertain. Germline assignment: CDR1 MNHNS and CDR2 SASEGT. V lost 2 bases to trimming and J lost 2 bases, with 22 bases between them. This CDR3 region has 19 residues. DNA of the CDR3: TGTGCCAGCAGTGAACGGCGGGGTAGATACGATGGAGGCAATCAGCCCCAGCATTTT. Its translation is CASSERRGRYDGGNQPQHF.

The chain links TRBV27 to TRBJ2-3; D might be TRBD2 (5 bases). Germline V gene lookup returns CDR1 MNHEY and CDR2 SMNVEV (reference sequence). This CDR3 has 15 amino acids. V was trimmed by 8 bases and J by 6 bases, leaving 21 bases between them. As DNA, the CDR3 is TGTGCCAGCCTCCCCATCCCCGGACTCTCCGATACGCAGTATTTT. This gives the protein CASLPIPGLSDTQYF.

V is TRBV28 and J is TRBJ2-2; D is uncertain. In germline, CDR1 is MDHEN, CDR2 SYDVKM. V lost 8 bases, J lost 3 bases, and 13 bases lay in between. The CDR3 loop spans 14 amino acids. The CDR3 DNA is TGTGCCAGCCTCCGAGTGTATGACACCGGGGAGCTGTTTTTT. It encodes CASLRVYDTGELFF.

V usage is TRBV9 and J usage is TRBJ2-5; TRBD1 is a possible D gene (6 bases). The CDR3 has 13 residues. Germline CDR1 reads SGDLS; CDR2 reads YYNGEE. Trimming took 3 bases from V and 2 from J, leaving 8 bases between them. The CDR3 is CASSERGQETQYF. The CDR3 coding sequence is TGTGCCAGCAGCGAAAGGGGGCAAGAGACCCAGTACTTC.

The chain links TRBV13 to TRBJ2-7, with TRBD2 identical over 13 bases. V was pared by 7 bases and J by 3 bases, with 6 bases of the junction left unmatched. The germline V gene encodes CDR1 PRHDT and CDR2 FYEKMQ (reference sequence). The CDR3 is 15 residues long. The chain's CDR3 is CASTVGLAGVYEQYF. CDR3 DNA sequence: TGTGCCAGCACCGTCGGACTAGCGGGAGTCTACGAGCAGTACTTC.